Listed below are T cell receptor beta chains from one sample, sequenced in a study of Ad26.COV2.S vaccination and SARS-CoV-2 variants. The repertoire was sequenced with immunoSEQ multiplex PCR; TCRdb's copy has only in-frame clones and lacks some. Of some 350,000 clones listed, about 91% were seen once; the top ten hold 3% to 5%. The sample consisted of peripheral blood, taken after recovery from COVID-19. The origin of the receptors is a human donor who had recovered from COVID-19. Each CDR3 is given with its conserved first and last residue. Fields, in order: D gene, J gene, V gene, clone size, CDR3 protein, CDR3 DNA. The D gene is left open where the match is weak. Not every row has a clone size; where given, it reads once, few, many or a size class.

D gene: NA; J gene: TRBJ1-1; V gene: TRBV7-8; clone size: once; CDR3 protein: CASSPRRGANTEAFF; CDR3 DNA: TGTGCCAGCAGCCCCCGACGGGGGGCTAACACTGAAGCTTTCTTT
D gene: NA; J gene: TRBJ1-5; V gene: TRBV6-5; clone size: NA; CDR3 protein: CASSYMPNQPQHF; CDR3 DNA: TGTGCCAGCAGTTACATGCCCAATCAGCCCCAGCATTTT
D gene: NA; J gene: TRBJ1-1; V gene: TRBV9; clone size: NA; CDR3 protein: CASSVARVGTEAFF; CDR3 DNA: TGTGCCAGCAGCGTAGCGAGGGTGGGTACTGAAGCTTTCTTT
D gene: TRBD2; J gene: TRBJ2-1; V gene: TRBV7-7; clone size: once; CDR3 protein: CASSRIPTSGANEQFF; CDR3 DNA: TGTGCTAGCAGCCGCATCCCGACTAGCGGGGCCAATGAGCAGTTCTTC
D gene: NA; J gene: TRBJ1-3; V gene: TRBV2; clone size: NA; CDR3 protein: CASMTLGNTIYF; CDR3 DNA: TGTGCCAGCATGACGCTTGGAAACACCATATATTTT
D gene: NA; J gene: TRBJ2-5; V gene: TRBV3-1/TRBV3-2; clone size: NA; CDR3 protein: CASSQAFGGAETQYF; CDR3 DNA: TGTGCCAGCAGCCAAGCGTTTGGGGGGGCGGAGACCCAGTACTTC
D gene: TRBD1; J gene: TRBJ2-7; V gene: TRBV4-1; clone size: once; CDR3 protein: CASSQDNSEDRGSRYSYEQYF; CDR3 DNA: TGCGCCAGCAGCCAAGACAATAGTGAGGACAGGGGCAGTCGGTATTCCTACGAGCAGTACTTC
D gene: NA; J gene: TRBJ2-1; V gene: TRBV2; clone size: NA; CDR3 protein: CASSSRPDNEQFF; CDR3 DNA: TGTGCCAGCAGCAGCCGGCCCGACAATGAGCAGTTCTTC
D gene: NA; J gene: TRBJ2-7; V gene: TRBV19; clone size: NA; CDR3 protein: CASSTTAAYEQYF; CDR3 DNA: TGTGCCAGTAGTACCACGGCCGCCTACGAGCAGTACTTC
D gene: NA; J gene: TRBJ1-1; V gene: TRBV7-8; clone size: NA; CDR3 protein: CASSLADGTEAFF; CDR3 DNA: TGTGCCAGCAGCTTAGCAGACGGCACTGAAGCTTTCTTT
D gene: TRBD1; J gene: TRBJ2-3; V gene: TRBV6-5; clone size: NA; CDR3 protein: CASTLLGGDTQYF; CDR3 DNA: TGTGCCAGCACCTTACTAGGGGGCGATACGCAGTATTTT
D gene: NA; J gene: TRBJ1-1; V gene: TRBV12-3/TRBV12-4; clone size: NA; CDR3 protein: CASSLMSEAFF; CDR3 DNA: TGTGCCAGCAGCCTCATGTCTGAAGCTTTCTTT
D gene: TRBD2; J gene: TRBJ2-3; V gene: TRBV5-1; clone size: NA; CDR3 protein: CASSSKNLAGDTDTQYF; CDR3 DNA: TGCGCCAGCAGCTCAAAAAACCTAGCGGGGGACACAGATACGCAGTATTTT